The sequence of this T cell receptor beta chain was determined in a study of T cells in Graves' hyperthyroidism and ophthalmopathy. From RNA transcripts, TCR beta CDR3 regions were amplified. TCR CDR3 underwent first-round RT-PCR with the HTBI primer set. One entry per CDR3 protein, called by TCRdb with MiXCR from the multiplex PCR reads. Here the sample spans about 160,000 distinct CDR3 sequences, 9.4% being singletons. V lost 2 bases, J lost 3 bases, and 5 bases lay in between. The CDR3 is 12 residues long. This clonotype was seen ten or more times. Sequencing was done on a sample of blood. The sequence came from a woman aged 18-29 years with Graves' hyperthyroidism that later progressed to Graves' ophthalmopathy. V gene TRBV12-3 or TRBV12-4 combines with J gene TRBJ2-7; D not resolved. The CDR3 sequence: CASSLKGYEQYF. Here the CDR3 DNA reads TGTGCCAGCAGTTTAAAGGGCTACGAGCAGTACTTC.